The 23 T cell receptor beta chains presented below share a single source sample, sequenced in a study of CD8+ T cells in alopecia areata (dated by TCRdb to the late 2010s). Libraries came from the immunoSEQ multiplex PCR assay. To provide template for TCR sequencing, every sample had RNA extracted and reverse transcribed into cDNA. Drawn from immuneACCESS, this table holds only the in-frame rearrangements with V and J called that TCRdb kept. Clones are partly lost; checked studies trace under half to an unresolved V gene and leave the rest unexplained. Within this sample are more than 90,000 clones, with around two fifths of them counted one time only. 3% to 3.5% of the sample is taken by the ten largest. The sequenced sample was CD4+ T cells sorted from blood. The receptors shown here come from a human donor with alopecia areata.

This clone turned up a few times. V usage is TRBV7-2 and J usage is TRBJ2-2; 9 nucleotides line up with TRBD1. This CDR3 comprises 16 residues. Trimming took 3 bases from V and 4 from J; bases not matched to a gene: 6. CDR1 and CDR2 (germline): SGHTA, FQGNSA. The CDR3 DNA is TGTGCCAGCAGCTTTATAGGGACAGGGAGCACCGGGGAGCTGTTTTTT. Its protein is CASSFIGTGSTGELFF.

This sequence joins TRBV5-1 and TRBJ1-1; perhaps TRBD1 as D (5 bases). This CDR3 comprises 15 residues. Trimming stripped 0 bases from V and 0 bases from J, with 9 bases between. The V gene's germline CDR1 is SGHRS and CDR2 YFSETQ. DNA of the CDR3: TGCGCCAGCAGCTTGGTTCCAGGGATGAACACTGAAGCTTTCTTT. This gives the protein CASSLVPGMNTEAFF.

V usage is TRBV2 and J usage is TRBJ2-1; no definite D call. V was clipped by 5 bases and J by 8 bases, with 10 bases between them. The germline CDR1 and CDR2 sequences are SNHLY and FYNNEI. The CDR3 extends over 12 amino acids. The CDR3 DNA reads as TGTGCCAGCAGTCTTCGAAGCCATGAGCAGTTCTTC. The encoded protein is CASSLRSHEQFF.

The chain employs TRBV29-1 and TRBJ2-7, with 7 bases lining up with TRBD2. The V gene's germline CDR1 is SQVTM and CDR2 ANQGSEA. The CDR3 length is 11 residues. J gave up 4 bases and V 6 bases, and 3 bases lay outside the gene matches. The CDR3 DNA reads TGCAGCGTAGCTAGCGGTTACGAGCAGTACTTC. Its protein product is CSVASGYEQYF.

The chain links TRBV14 to TRBJ1-1; 7 nucleotides agree with TRBD1. Germline V gene sequence: CDR1 SGHDN, CDR2 FVKESK. With V trimmed by 5 bases and J by 4 bases, 10 bases remained unmatched. CDR3 length equals 15 residues. The CDR3 coding sequence is TGTGCCAGCAGCGCCCATCGACAGGGCCTCACTGAAGCTTTCTTT. Protein product: CASSAHRQGLTEAFF.

This clone turned up a few times. The chain employs TRBV7-9 and TRBJ2-3, with D unclear. V dropped 4 bases and J dropped 6 bases, with 17 bases sitting between them. Germline V gives CDR1 SEHNR, CDR2 FQNEAQ (reference sequence). CDR3 size: 15 residues. For the CDR3, the DNA is TGTGCCAGCAGCTCAAGAGCCATTTTCGGTGATACGCAGTATTTT. It translates to CASSSRAIFGDTQYF.

This clone was counted a few times. The V gene is TRBV7-3, the J gene TRBJ2-3, with 8 bases that match TRBD2. The CDR3 is 15 amino acids. V shed 2 bases, J shed 4 bases, and the junction held 5 bases outside the gene matches. Germline assignment: CDR1 SGHTA and CDR2 FQGTGA. The CDR3 DNA follows: TGTGCCAGCAGCTTAGGAGCGGGAGTGGCAGATACGCAGTATTTT. Its protein product is CASSLGAGVADTQYF.

This clone was seen a handful of times. This chain links TRBV29-1 with TRBJ2-7; no reliable D call. The germline V gene has CDR1 SQVTM and CDR2 ANQGSEA. Between the trimmed V and J ends, which lost 4 bases and 6 bases, there was a span of 16 bases. The CDR3 contains 13 residues. In DNA, the CDR3 is TGCAGCGTTGCGGTCCGCTTTCTTGGCGAGCAGTACTTC. Translation: CSVAVRFLGEQYF.

The chain joins TRBV18 to TRBJ2-1; D possibly uses TRBD1 or TRBD2 (6 bases each). The V gene's germline CDR1 is KGHSH and CDR2 LQKENI. Trimming removed 6 bases at V and 8 bases at J, with 11 bases between. The CDR3 is 12 residues long. The DNA for the CDR3 is TGTGCCAGCTCGGCAGGGGAGGATGAGCAGTTCTTC. It encodes CASSAGEDEQFF.

The V call is TRBV6-1, the J call TRBJ1-5, with D unresolved. With 1 base removed from V and 7 bases from J, the gap between germline ends came to 29 bases. Germline CDR1 and CDR2: MNHNS and SASEGT. The length of the CDR3 is 20 residues. CDR3 region: CASSEGPNGRFPLGLQPQHF. CDR3 coding DNA: TGTGCCAGCAGTGAAGGCCCGAATGGCCGGTTTCCGTTGGGATTACAGCCCCAGCATTTT.

This chain joins TRBV5-1 and TRBJ2-5; 8 nucleotides line up with TRBD2. With the DNA end fitting TRBJ2-7 better, the J assignment may be wrong. The CDR3 runs to 14 residues. Looked up from germline, CDR1 is SGHRS and CDR2 is YFSETQ. CDR3 nucleotides: TGCGCCAGCAGCTTACTAGCGGTCCTCTCCGAGCAGTACTTC. Translated: CASSLLAVLSEQYF.

This rearrangement joins TRBV5-4 to TRBJ2-5; D is unclear. This CDR3 has 14 residues. Trimming left V 3 bases short and J 5 bases short, with 14 bases between. Germline CDR1 reads SGHNT; CDR2 reads YYREEE (reference sequence). The CDR3 sequence is CASSSAGRMETQYF. The DNA of the CDR3 is TGTGCCAGCAGCTCCGCTGGTAGGATGGAGACCCAGTACTTC.

V is TRBV5-1 and J is TRBJ1-5; weak D call: TRBD1 (5 bases). The CDR3 spans 15 residues. The germline V gene encodes CDR1 SGHRS and CDR2 YFSETQ. With 0 bases removed from V and 7 bases from J, the gap between germline ends came to 14 bases. This CDR3 reads CASSLDSGPGQPQHF. Written as DNA, the CDR3 is TGCGCCAGCAGCTTGGATTCAGGGCCAGGACAGCCCCAGCATTTT.

This chain connects TRBV7-2 to TRBJ1-1; D is unresolved. This CDR3 has 13 residues. Trimming stripped 5 bases from V and 4 bases from J, with 11 bases between. Looked up from germline, CDR1 is SGHTA and CDR2 is FQGNSA. CDR3: CASSATQSTEAFF. In nucleotides, the CDR3 is TGTGCCAGCAGCGCAACCCAGAGCACTGAAGCTTTCTTT.

The J gene is TRBJ2-5, the V gene TRBV11-2, with 10 bases that match TRBD1. Germline V gene sequence: CDR1 SGHAT, CDR2 FQNNGV. Trimming removed 5 bases from V and 5 bases from J; junction bases left unmatched: 8. The CDR3 runs to 15 residues. The CDR3: CASSADRGRLETQYF. The CDR3, as DNA: TGTGCCAGCAGCGCCGACAGGGGGCGTCTCGAGACCCAGTACTTC. Looking up the rest from reference TRBV11-2 and TRBJ2-5 gives the full variable domain: EAGVAQSPRYKIIEKRQSVAFWCNPISGHATLYWYQQILGQGPKLLIQFQNNGVVDDSQLPKDRFSAERLKGVDSTLKIQPAKLEDSAVYLCASSADRGRLETQYFGPGTRLLVL.

The rearrangement joins TRBV2 to TRBJ1-1; D is uncertain. The CDR3 has 15 amino acids. The V gene lost 7 bases and the J gene lost 0 bases, with 15 bases spanning the gap. Germline assignment: CDR1 SNHLY and CDR2 FYNNEI. The DNA for the CDR3 is TGTGCCAGCACTCGAAGGACGGTCATGAACACTGAAGCTTTCTTT. Protein product: CASTRRTVMNTEAFF.

About this clone: Distinct nucleotide sequences in the sample also encode this CDR3. V and J are TRBV29-1 and TRBJ1-5; D not resolved. Germline CDR1 SQVTM, CDR2 ANQGSEA. This CDR3 region has 14 residues. V was shortened by 4 bases and J by 4 bases, with 14 bases between the two germline ends. The CDR3 nucleotides read TGCAGCGTTGTTTGGGGAGTAGGAAATCAGCCCCAGCATTTT. Amino acids: CSVVWGVGNQPQHF.

This clone was seen more than once but under ten times. The V and J genes are TRBV29-1 and TRBJ2-7; weak D call: TRBD1 (6 bases). With 1 base removed from V and 10 bases from J, the gap between germline ends came to 11 bases. The CDR3 is 11 residues long. Germline loops: CDR1 SQVTM, CDR2 ANQGSEA. The CDR3 protein is CSVEVGQVQYF. CDR3 in DNA: TGCAGCGTTGAAGTGGGACAAGTCCAGTACTTC.

This rearrangement joins TRBV27 to TRBJ1-2; no definite D call. The V gene's germline CDR1 is MNHEY and CDR2 SMNVEV (reference sequence). Between the trimmed V and J ends, which lost 6 bases and 2 bases, there was a span of 10 bases. The CDR3 runs 13 residues. The CDR3 protein is CASRRTENYGYTF. The CDR3 region has the DNA TGTGCCAGCAGGCGGACGGAGAACTATGGCTACACCTTC.

This clone was seen once. CDR3 sequence: CASSAERGYHEQYF. The CDR3 DNA reads TGTGCCAGCAGCGCGGAGAGGGGCTACCACGAGCAGTACTTC. The V and J genes are TRBV9 and TRBJ2-7; D is possibly TRBD1 or TRBD2 (5 bases each). Trimming left V 3 bases short and J 5 bases short, with 15 bases between. Germline CDR1 SGDLS, CDR2 YYNGEE. The CDR3 contains 14 residues.

The chain links TRBV29-1 to TRBJ2-7; 7 bases are a match to TRBD2. This CDR3 is 15 amino acids long. V lost 6 bases, J lost 7 bases, and 18 bases stayed unmatched. Germline CDR1 reads SQVTM; CDR2 reads ANQGSEA. In DNA form, the CDR3 reads TGCAGCGTCCCCCAACTCCTAGCGGAAGGTCGGGAGCAGTACTTC. Translating gives CSVPQLLAEGREQYF.

V gene TRBV6-6 combines with J gene TRBJ1-1; no clear D. Between the trimmed V and J ends, which lost 7 bases and 1 base, there was a span of 10 bases. Germline CDR1 is MNHNY and CDR2 is SVGAGI (reference sequence). CDR3 length: 13 residues. The CDR3, as DNA: TGTGCCAGCAACAACCCGGGGAACACTGAAGCTTTCTTT. Protein sequence: CASNNPGNTEAFF.

The gene calls are TRBV7-2 and TRBJ2-4, with a tentative D call TRBD2 (5 bases). The CDR3 is 14 residues long. V was clipped by 5 bases and J by 1 base, with 9 bases between them. Per the germline V gene, CDR1 is SGHTA and CDR2 is FQGNSA. CDR3 loop: CASSPGVAKNIQYF. CDR3 DNA sequence: TGTGCCAGCAGCCCCGGGGTGGCCAAAAACATTCAGTACTTC. Drawing the rest from reference TRBV7-2 and TRBJ2-4, the complete variable domain is GAGVSQSPSNKVTEKGKDVELRCDPISGHTALYWYRQSLGQGLEFLIYFQGNSAPDKSGLPSDRFSAERTGGSVSTLTIQRTQQEDSAVYLCASSPGVAKNIQYFGAGTRLSVL.